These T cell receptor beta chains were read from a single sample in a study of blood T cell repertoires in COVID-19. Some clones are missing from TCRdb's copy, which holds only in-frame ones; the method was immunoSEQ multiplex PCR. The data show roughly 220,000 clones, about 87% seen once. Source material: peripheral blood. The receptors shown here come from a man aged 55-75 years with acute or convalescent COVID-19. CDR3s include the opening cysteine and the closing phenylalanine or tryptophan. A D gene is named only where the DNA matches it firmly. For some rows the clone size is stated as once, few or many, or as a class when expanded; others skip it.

CDR3aa: CASSQVRGGTSYNEQFF
CDR3nt: TGTGCCAGCAGCCAAGTAAGAGGAGGGACCTCCTACAATGAGCAGTTCTTC
v_gene: TRBV3-1/TRBV3-2
d_gene: NA
abundance: NA
j_gene: TRBJ2-1

CDR3aa: CASITGGGQETQYF
CDR3nt: TGTGCCAGTATCACAGGGGGGGGCCAAGAGACCCAGTACTTC
v_gene: TRBV28
d_gene: NA
abundance: NA
j_gene: TRBJ2-5

CDR3aa: CASSVGSGGVNTQYF
CDR3nt: TGTGCCAGCAGTGTTGGTAGCGGGGGGGTAAATACGCAGTATTTT
v_gene: TRBV25-1
d_gene: TRBD2
abundance: NA
j_gene: TRBJ2-3

CDR3aa: CASSRQGPGESLHF
CDR3nt: TGCGCCAGCAGCCGACAGGGACCAGGGGAGTCCCTCCACTTT
v_gene: TRBV4-3
d_gene: TRBD1
abundance: NA
j_gene: TRBJ1-6

CDR3aa: CASSPHAVVSGGNEQFF
CDR3nt: TGTGCCAGCAGCCCACACGCCGTGGTTTCGGGAGGCAATGAGCAGTTCTTC
v_gene: TRBV5-6
d_gene: TRBD2
abundance: NA
j_gene: TRBJ2-1

CDR3aa: CASSRGRDYITDTQYF
CDR3nt: TGTGCCAGCAGCCGGGGCCGGGACTATATCACAGATACGCAGTATTTT
v_gene: TRBV11-2
d_gene: TRBD2
abundance: NA
j_gene: TRBJ2-3

CDR3aa: CSVAGKNTEAFF
CDR3nt: TGCAGCGTCGCGGGGAAAAACACTGAAGCTTTCTTT
v_gene: TRBV29-1
d_gene: NA
abundance: NA
j_gene: TRBJ1-1

CDR3aa: CASSQGRGNYEQYF
CDR3nt: TGCGCCAGCAGCCAAGGGCGGGGCAACTACGAGCAGTACTTC
v_gene: TRBV4-3
d_gene: NA
abundance: NA
j_gene: TRBJ2-7

CDR3aa: CASSSQGAGPKNIQYF
CDR3nt: TGTGCCAGCAGCTCCCAGGGGGCGGGACCCAAAAACATTCAGTACTTC
v_gene: TRBV7-2
d_gene: TRBD1
abundance: NA
j_gene: TRBJ2-4

CDR3aa: CASSLGALGAGANVLTF
CDR3nt: TGTGCCAGCAGCTTAGGGGCGTTGGGGGCAGGGGCCAACGTCCTGACTTTC
v_gene: TRBV11-2
d_gene: NA
abundance: NA
j_gene: TRBJ2-6

CDR3aa: CASARGRDTEAFF
CDR3nt: TGTGCCAGCGCAAGGGGGCGGGACACTGAAGCTTTCTTT
v_gene: TRBV18
d_gene: TRBD1
abundance: NA
j_gene: TRBJ1-1

CDR3aa: CASSLPGLSSSYNEQFF
CDR3nt: TGTGCCAGCAGCCTGCCGGGACTCTCCAGCTCCTACAATGAGCAGTTCTTC
v_gene: TRBV5-4
d_gene: NA
abundance: NA
j_gene: TRBJ2-1

CDR3aa: CASSFRPGGSSYNEQFF
CDR3nt: TGTGCCAGCAGCTTTCGGCCCGGGGGGAGCTCCTACAATGAGCAGTTCTTC
v_gene: TRBV2
d_gene: TRBD2
abundance: NA
j_gene: TRBJ2-1

CDR3aa: CASSQALQGVYEQYF
CDR3nt: TGTGCCAGCAGCCAAGCCCTCCAGGGGGTGTACGAGCAGTACTTC
v_gene: TRBV7-2
d_gene: TRBD1
abundance: NA
j_gene: TRBJ2-7

CDR3aa: CASSTTGNTIYF
CDR3nt: TGTGCCAGCAGCACCACAGGAAACACCATATATTTT
v_gene: TRBV12-3/TRBV12-4
d_gene: NA
abundance: NA
j_gene: TRBJ1-3

CDR3aa: CASSDSGTSGHEQYF
CDR3nt: TGTGCCAGCTCAGACTCCGGGACTAGCGGACACGAGCAGTACTTC
v_gene: TRBV18
d_gene: TRBD2
abundance: once
j_gene: TRBJ2-7

CDR3aa: CATSPPERHIQYF
CDR3nt: TGTGCCACCAGCCCCCCCGAGAGGCACATTCAGTACTTC
v_gene: TRBV15
d_gene: NA
abundance: NA
j_gene: TRBJ2-4

CDR3aa: CASSLAAGGAVGTQYF
CDR3nt: TGTGCCAGCAGTTTAGCAGCGGGGGGTGCGGTTGGTACGCAGTATTTT
v_gene: TRBV28
d_gene: TRBD2
abundance: NA
j_gene: TRBJ2-3

CDR3aa: CSVDRGTKPSNYEQYF
CDR3nt: TGCAGCGTTGATAGGGGGACTAAACCTTCTAATTACGAGCAGTACTTC
v_gene: TRBV29-1
d_gene: NA
abundance: NA
j_gene: TRBJ2-7

CDR3aa: CATSDGGTGREKLFF
CDR3nt: TGTGCCACCAGTGATGGAGGGACGGGCCGTGAAAAACTGTTTTTT
v_gene: TRBV24-1
d_gene: NA
abundance: NA
j_gene: TRBJ1-4

CDR3aa: CASSYSIPSTSYGYTF
CDR3nt: TGTGCCAGCAGTTACTCTATTCCCTCCACATCCTATGGCTACACCTTC
v_gene: TRBV6-5
d_gene: NA
abundance: NA
j_gene: TRBJ1-2

CDR3aa: CASRSPGTGGQKTNTEAFF
CDR3nt: TGTGCCAGCAGGTCACCCGGGACAGGGGGCCAGAAGACGAACACTGAAGCTTTCTTT
v_gene: TRBV11-2
d_gene: TRBD1
abundance: NA
j_gene: TRBJ1-1

CDR3aa: CASSPSGGASYNEQFF
CDR3nt: TGTGCCAGTAGTCCCAGCGGGGGGGCCTCCTACAATGAGCAGTTCTTC
v_gene: TRBV19
d_gene: TRBD2
abundance: NA
j_gene: TRBJ2-1

CDR3aa: CASSQDRQPGNHQPQHF
CDR3nt: TGTGCCAGCAGCCAAGATAGGCAGCCGGGGAACCATCAGCCCCAGCATTTT
v_gene: TRBV4-2
d_gene: NA
abundance: NA
j_gene: TRBJ1-5

CDR3aa: CASGVGDNYSNQPQHF
CDR3nt: TGTGCCAGCGGAGTGGGGGACAACTATAGCAATCAGCCCCAGCATTTT
v_gene: TRBV19
d_gene: NA
abundance: NA
j_gene: TRBJ1-5

CDR3aa: CASSELGFSSTDTQYF
CDR3nt: TGTGCCAGCAGTGAACTCGGTTTTTCCAGCACAGATACGCAGTATTTT
v_gene: TRBV2
d_gene: NA
abundance: NA
j_gene: TRBJ2-3

CDR3aa: CASKRTGTSGGSTDTQYF
CDR3nt: TGTGCCAGCAAAAGAACCGGGACTAGCGGGGGAAGCACAGATACGCAGTATTTT
v_gene: TRBV7-8
d_gene: TRBD2
abundance: once
j_gene: TRBJ2-3

CDR3aa: CASSGTSGTDQETQYF
CDR3nt: TGCGCCAGCAGCGGGACTAGCGGGACCGACCAAGAGACCCAGTACTTC
v_gene: TRBV10-1
d_gene: TRBD2
abundance: NA
j_gene: TRBJ2-5

CDR3aa: CASSYPSGDRNTEAFF
CDR3nt: TGTGCCAGCAGTTACCCCTCGGGGGATCGGAACACTGAAGCTTTCTTT
v_gene: TRBV6-6
d_gene: NA
abundance: NA
j_gene: TRBJ1-1

CDR3aa: CASTQGGQLVEQYF
CDR3nt: TGTGCCAGCACCCAAGGGGGACAGCTCGTGGAGCAGTACTTC
v_gene: TRBV28
d_gene: TRBD1
abundance: NA
j_gene: TRBJ2-7

CDR3aa: CASSLGTRSEAFF
CDR3nt: TGTGCCAGTAGTCTCGGGACTCGGTCTGAAGCTTTCTTT
v_gene: TRBV19
d_gene: NA
abundance: NA
j_gene: TRBJ1-1

CDR3aa: CASSLQDRGNQPQHF
CDR3nt: TGTGCCAGCAGCTTACAGGACAGGGGCAATCAGCCCCAGCATTTT
v_gene: TRBV7-2
d_gene: TRBD1
abundance: NA
j_gene: TRBJ1-5

CDR3aa: CASSLEATAVTRNTEAFF
CDR3nt: TGTGCCAGCAGCTTAGAGGCGACAGCAGTAACCCGGAACACTGAAGCTTTCTTT
v_gene: TRBV11-2
d_gene: NA
abundance: few
j_gene: TRBJ1-1

CDR3aa: CASSQGQHNSPLHF
CDR3nt: TGTGCCAGCAGCCAGGGACAGCATAATTCACCCCTCCACTTT
v_gene: TRBV2
d_gene: TRBD1
abundance: NA
j_gene: TRBJ1-6

CDR3aa: CASSSTLSGNTIYF
CDR3nt: TGTGCCAGCAGCTCGACACTCTCTGGAAACACCATATATTTT
v_gene: TRBV5-4
d_gene: NA
abundance: NA
j_gene: TRBJ1-3

CDR3aa: CASTSGGGGSTEQFF
CDR3nt: TGTGCCAGCACCTCCGGGGGGGGAGGGTCAACTGAGCAGTTCTTC
v_gene: TRBV27
d_gene: TRBD2
abundance: NA
j_gene: TRBJ2-1

CDR3aa: CASGPQIATYNEQFF
CDR3nt: TGCGCCAGCGGTCCTCAGATAGCCACCTACAATGAGCAGTTCTTC
v_gene: TRBV5-1
d_gene: NA
abundance: NA
j_gene: TRBJ2-1

CDR3aa: CSVSAGLHSYEQYF
CDR3nt: TGCAGCGTTTCAGCGGGACTCCATTCCTACGAGCAGTACTTC
v_gene: TRBV29-1
d_gene: TRBD2
abundance: NA
j_gene: TRBJ2-7

CDR3aa: CASSRGTSGGRGDTQYF
CDR3nt: TGTGCCAGCAGCCGCGGGACTAGCGGGGGCCGGGGGGATACGCAGTATTTT
v_gene: TRBV5-6
d_gene: TRBD2
abundance: NA
j_gene: TRBJ2-3

CDR3aa: CASSKDSGLYGYTF
CDR3nt: TGTGCCAGTAGCAAAGACAGTGGGCTCTATGGCTACACCTTC
v_gene: TRBV19
d_gene: NA
abundance: once
j_gene: TRBJ1-2

CDR3aa: CASSPTGNTEAFF
CDR3nt: TGTGCCAGCAGCCCCACAGGGAACACTGAAGCTTTCTTT
v_gene: TRBV9
d_gene: NA
abundance: NA
j_gene: TRBJ1-1

CDR3aa: CASNSLGGSELGYF
CDR3nt: TGTGCCAGCAACTCCCTTGGAGGATCAGAGCTAGGTTACTTC
v_gene: TRBV2
d_gene: NA
abundance: NA
j_gene: TRBJ2-5

CDR3aa: CASSLGGGQGTEAFF
CDR3nt: TGTGCCAGCAGCTTGGGCGGGGGGCAGGGCACTGAAGCTTTCTTT
v_gene: TRBV11-1
d_gene: NA
abundance: once
j_gene: TRBJ1-1

CDR3aa: CASSLEGDNEKLFF
CDR3nt: TGTGCCAGCAGCTTGGAGGGAGATAATGAAAAACTGTTTTTT
v_gene: TRBV5-6
d_gene: NA
abundance: NA
j_gene: TRBJ1-4

CDR3aa: CASSYIGGSGANVLTF
CDR3nt: TGTGCCAGCAGTTATATCGGGGGGTCCGGGGCCAACGTCCTGACTTTC
v_gene: TRBV6-5
d_gene: TRBD2
abundance: once
j_gene: TRBJ2-6